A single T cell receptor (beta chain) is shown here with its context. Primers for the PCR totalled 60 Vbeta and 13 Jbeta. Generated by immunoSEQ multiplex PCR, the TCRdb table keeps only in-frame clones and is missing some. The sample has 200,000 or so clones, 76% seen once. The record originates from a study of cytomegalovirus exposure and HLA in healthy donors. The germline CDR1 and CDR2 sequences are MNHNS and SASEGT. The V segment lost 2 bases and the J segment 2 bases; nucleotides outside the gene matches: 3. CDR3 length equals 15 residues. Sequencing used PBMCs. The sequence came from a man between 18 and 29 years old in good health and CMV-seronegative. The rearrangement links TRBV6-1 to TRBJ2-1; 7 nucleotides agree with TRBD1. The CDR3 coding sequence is TGTGCCAGCAGTGAACAAGGGGGCACCTACAATGAGCAGTTCTTC. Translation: CASSEQGGTYNEQFF.